One and the same sample provided the 27 T cell receptor beta chains below, sequenced in a study of shared clonotypes between healthy human individuals (TCRdb year 2020). Library preparation used the immunoSEQ multiplex PCR assay. TCRdb limited this immuneACCESS table to in-frame rearrangements with V and J called. A share of clones is missing; checked studies link under half to unresolved V genes, and the rest is unexplained. The sample has millions of clones on record, approximately 95% of them singletons. The leading ten clones occupy about 0.37% of the sample. Material for sequencing was naive CD4+ T cells from PBMCs. Interpreted using the paper, the cell subset or site label stands for: CD45RA+ positively selected. These receptors all stem from a man younger than 30 in good health. Some clones in this sample may be carry-over from other donors' samples.

This chain links TRBV10-3 with TRBJ2-5, with D hard to call. The V gene lost 11 bases and the J gene lost 5 bases, with 12 bases spanning the gap. CDR1 is ENHRY and CDR2 is SYGVKD in the germline V gene. CDR3 size: 11 residues. CDR3 nucleotide sequence: TGTGCCCTCCGGGTGGGGGAGACCCAGTACTTC. Translated: CALRVGETQYF.

The rearrangement joins TRBV5-8 to TRBJ2-5; D assignment may be TRBD1 or TRBD2 (5 bases each). The CDR3 contains 14 residues. Trimming stripped 3 bases from V and 5 bases from J, with 14 bases between. Germline V gene sequence: CDR1 SGHTS, CDR2 YDEGEE. CDR3 protein: CASSSGLPGETQYF. CDR3 DNA: TGTGCCAGCAGCTCGGGGCTGCCCGGGGAGACCCAGTACTTC.

The rearrangement links TRBV5-1 to TRBJ2-7, with 8 positions matching TRBD2. Germline CDR1 SGHRS, CDR2 YFSETQ. The CDR3 totals 16 residues. With 0 bases clipped from V and 4 bases from J, the junction kept 9 bases outside the gene matches. CDR3 loop: CASSLARTSGAYEQYF. In DNA, the CDR3 is TGCGCCAGCAGCTTGGCTCGTACTAGCGGAGCATACGAGCAGTACTTC.

This clone has just a few counts. The genes are TRBV28 and TRBJ1-5, with 7 nucleotides matching TRBD1. CDR3 length: 14 residues. Germline-derived CDR1 and CDR2 are MDHEN and SYDVKM. V shed 6 bases, J shed 8 bases, and the junction held 10 bases outside the gene matches. Here the CDR3 DNA reads TGTGCCAGCAGGGCCTCTCGGACAGGCGAGCCCCAGCATTTT. This translates into CASRASRTGEPQHF.

V and J are TRBV11-1 and TRBJ2-2; maybe TRBD1 (5 bases). CDR1 SGHAT and CDR2 FQDESV come from the germline V gene (reference sequence). V was pared by 4 bases and J by 6 bases, with 15 bases between. The CDR3 covers 15 residues. The CDR3 protein is CASSSPQGQAGELFF. The DNA of the CDR3 is TGTGCCAGCAGCTCCCCCCAGGGCCAAGCCGGGGAGCTGTTTTTT. The full variable domain, rest sourced from reference TRBV11-1 and TRBJ2-2, is EAEVAQSPRYKITEKSQAVAFWCDPISGHATLYWYRQILGQGPELLVQFQDESVVDDSQLPKDRFSAERLKGVDSTLKIQPAELGDSAMYLCASSSPQGQAGELFFGEGSRLTVL.

The chain links TRBV5-1 to TRBJ2-3; tentative D call: TRBD1 (6 bases). This CDR3 is built from 14 residues. Deletions cut 4 bases from V and 0 bases from J, with 9 bases between. Germline loops: CDR1 SGHRS, CDR2 YFSETQ. Written as DNA, the CDR3 is TGCGCCAGCAGCGATACAGGGAGCACAGATACGCAGTATTTT. This sequence encodes CASSDTGSTDTQYF.

This clone came up once. The genes are TRBV5-1 and TRBJ2-5; TRBD2 matches at 8 bases. Germline loops: CDR1 SGHRS, CDR2 YFSETQ. J was trimmed by 5 bases and V by 1 base; bases with no gene match: 10. The CDR3 spans 16 residues. CDR3 sequence: CASSLSNPGLAETQYF. In DNA form, the CDR3 reads TGCGCCAGCAGCTTGTCCAACCCAGGACTAGCTGAGACCCAGTACTTC.

The chain carries TRBV30 and TRBJ2-5; TRBD1 agrees at 8 bases. This CDR3 spans 15 amino acids. The J segment lost 5 bases and the V segment lost 3 bases, leaving 11 bases of the junction unmatched. The germline V gene encodes CDR1 GTSNPN and CDR2 SVGIG (reference sequence). The CDR3: CAWRLRQGTGETQYF. DNA for the CDR3: TGTGCCTGGAGACTAAGACAGGGGACCGGGGAGACCCAGTACTTC.

J is TRBJ1-1 and V is TRBV5-1, with D tentatively TRBD1 (6 bases). The V end was cut by 4 bases, the J end by 1 base, with 14 bases between. Germline lookup yields CDR1 SGHRS and CDR2 YFSETQ. CDR3 length equals 15 residues. The CDR3 loop reads CASSIQGRGNTEAFF. The DNA for the CDR3 is TGCGCCAGCAGCATACAGGGTAGGGGGAACACTGAAGCTTTCTTT. Full variable domain (rest looked up from reference TRBV5-1 and TRBJ1-1): KAGVTQTPRYLIKTRGQQVTLSCSPISGHRSVSWYQQTPGQGLQFLFEYFSETQRNKGNFPGRFSGRQFSNSRSEMNVSTLELGDSALYLCASSIQGRGNTEAFFGQGTRLTVV.

The V and J genes are TRBV6-6 and TRBJ2-7, with 7 bases lining up with TRBD1. The CDR3 contains 13 residues. Germline V CDR1 and CDR2: MNHNY, SVGAGI (reference sequence). The trim removed 5 bases at V and 2 bases at J, leaving 3 bases unmatched. CDR3 sequence: CASSPGTAYEQYF. DNA of the CDR3: TGTGCCAGCAGTCCCGGGACAGCCTACGAGCAGTACTTC.

The V and J genes are TRBV10-2 and TRBJ2-3; 11 bases agree with TRBD1. CDR3 length: 13 amino acids. CDR1 is WSHSY, CDR2 SAAADI, per germline. V trimming: 8 bases; J trimming: 7 bases; junction bases outside the gene matches: 5. The CDR3 loop is CASGQGAVNTQYF. CDR3 DNA: TGCGCCAGCGGACAGGGGGCTGTGAATACGCAGTATTTT.

The V and J genes are TRBV9 and TRBJ1-2; tentative D call: TRBD1 (5 bases). V dropped 4 bases and J dropped 5 bases, with 12 bases sitting between them. Germline V gene sequence: CDR1 SGDLS, CDR2 YYNGEE. This CDR3 has 13 residues. The CDR3 is CASSPMGPYGYTF. CDR3 coding DNA: TGTGCCAGCAGCCCGATGGGGCCATATGGCTACACCTTC.

There are a few counts of this clone. This chain links TRBV7-6 with TRBJ1-5; D unclear. Trimming cost V 5 bases and J 6 bases, with 8 bases left between them. The V gene's germline CDR1 is SGHVS and CDR2 FNYEAQ. The CDR3 runs to 12 residues. This chain's CDR3 is CASSQRGQPQHF. The CDR3 DNA follows: TGTGCCAGCAGCCAGCGGGGTCAGCCCCAGCATTTT.

The chain combines TRBV30 with TRBJ2-1; the match to TRBD1 covers 8 bases. This CDR3 comprises 16 residues. V lost 0 bases and J lost 2; bases outside the gene matches: 6. The germline V gene encodes CDR1 GTSNPN and CDR2 SVGIG (reference sequence). CDR3 bases: TGTGCCTGGAGTGTAGGATCAGGGGGCCCCTACAATGAGCAGTTCTTC. Encoded protein: CAWSVGSGGPYNEQFF.

This chain joins TRBV19 and TRBJ1-1; 7 bases line up with TRBD1. The CDR3 has 14 amino acids. Germline CDR1 and CDR2: LNHDA and SQIVND (reference sequence). The V and J ends lost 6 bases and 5 bases, in that order; junction bases with no gene match: 9. Here the CDR3 DNA reads TGTGCCAGTAGCCCCCAGGGGGTTGGGACTGAAGCTTTCTTT. It specifies CASSPQGVGTEAFF.

CDR3 DNA sequence: TGTGCCAGCAGCCCAACCGACAGGGAAGAGACCCAGTACTTC. Translating gives CASSPTDREETQYF. The chain joins TRBV11-2 to TRBJ2-5; 7 bases map to TRBD1. The CDR3 totals 14 residues. Germline V gene data show CDR1 as SGHAT and CDR2 as FQNNGV. Trimming removed 5 bases from V and 3 bases from J; junction bases left unmatched: 6.

The chain joins TRBV27 to TRBJ2-2; 8 bases line up with TRBD1. J gave up 6 bases and V 6 bases, and 9 bases lay outside the gene matches. Germline CDR1 and CDR2: MNHEY and SMNVEV (reference sequence). The CDR3 is made up of 15 amino acids. DNA of the CDR3: TGTGCCAGCAGCTCGGACAGGGTAGAGGCCGGGGAGCTGTTTTTT. Its translation: CASSSDRVEAGELFF.

The chain joins TRBV28 to TRBJ1-4; D is undetermined. This CDR3 has 13 amino acids. V was cut by 5 bases and J by 4 bases, with 8 bases left in between. Germline V lookup: CDR1 MDHEN, CDR2 SYDVKM. The CDR3 region has the DNA TGTGCCAGCAGTCTACCCAGTAATGAAAAACTGTTTTTT. As protein: CASSLPSNEKLFF. Full variable domain (remainder filled in from reference TRBV28 and TRBJ1-4): DVKVTQSSRYLVKRTGEKVFLECVQDMDHENMFWYRQDPGLGLRLIYFSYDVKMKEKGDIPEGYSVSREKKERFSLILESASTNQTSMYLCASSLPSNEKLFFGSGTQLSVL.

V is TRBV7-3 and J is TRBJ2-1; no definite D call. The CDR3 loop spans 16 amino acids. Trimming removed 2 bases from V and 6 bases from J, with 17 bases in between. The germline gives CDR1 SGHTA, CDR2 FQGTGA. The CDR3 DNA follows: TGTGCCAGCAGCTTATTTGGAAACACACACGGCAATGAGCAGTTCTTC. Protein sequence: CASSLFGNTHGNEQFF.

The CDR3 nucleotides read TGTGCCAGCAGCCCCGGCGGGGGACAGGGGTTTTATAATTCACCCCTCCACTTT. Protein: CASSPGGGQGFYNSPLHF. The V call is TRBV5-4, the J call TRBJ1-6, with 10 bases lining up with TRBD1. J lost 4 bases, V lost 4 bases, and 11 bases had no gene match. Germline values: CDR1 SGHNT, CDR2 YYREEE (reference sequence). CDR3 length equals 18 residues.

The rearrangement links TRBV30 to TRBJ2-7; D is unclear. V was trimmed by 8 bases and J by 5 bases, leaving 19 bases between them. Looked up from germline, CDR1 is GTSNPN and CDR2 is SVGIG (reference sequence). This CDR3 has 13 amino acids. In DNA, the CDR3 is TGTGCCCGGTCTGGGCCAGGCAGCGACGAGCAGTACTTC. Its protein product is CARSGPGSDEQYF.

This clone is a singleton in its sample. CDR3 DNA sequence: TGTGCCAGCAGCACTACACGCTACGAGCAGTACTTC. Translation: CASSTTRYEQYF. The genes are TRBV7-2 and TRBJ2-7; D is unresolved. V gave up 5 bases and J gave up 3 bases, with 8 bases separating them. The CDR3 consists of 12 residues. CDR1 is SGHTA and CDR2 is FQGNSA in the germline V gene.

The rearrangement links TRBV29-1 to TRBJ2-7; D ambiguous. Between the trimmed V and J ends, which lost 6 bases and 0 bases, there was a span of 12 bases. The CDR3 consists of 13 residues. Germline CDR1 and CDR2: SQVTM and ANQGSEA. CDR3: CSVAMRFSYEQYF. CDR3 sequence (DNA): TGCAGCGTCGCAATGCGATTCTCCTACGAGCAGTACTTC.

In nucleotides, the CDR3 is TGTGCCAGCAGTGATCTGGGTACCTATGGCTACACCTTC. Translating it yields CASSDLGTYGYTF. The V call is TRBV2, the J call TRBJ1-2; D remains unclear. The V gene's germline CDR1 is SNHLY and CDR2 FYNNEI. CDR3 length: 13 residues. Trimming pared 3 bases from V and 4 bases from J, leaving 9 bases between.

This chain uses TRBV7-2 with TRBJ2-1, with 9 nucleotides matching TRBD2. Germline V gene lookup returns CDR1 SGHTA and CDR2 FQGNSA. The CDR3 sequence is 15 residues long. The V and J ends lost 4 bases and 4 bases, in that order; junction bases with no gene match: 5. The CDR3 nucleotides are TGTGCCAGCAGCTACACTAGCGGGCCTTACAATGAGCAGTTCTTC. It is translated as CASSYTSGPYNEQFF.

This clone was observed a single time. The identical CDR3 is also encoded by other nucleotide sequences in the sample. The rearrangement joins TRBV18 to TRBJ1-5, with D uncertain. Per germline, CDR1 KGHSH and CDR2 LQKENI. The germline V and J ends were trimmed by 1 base and 2 bases, with 6 bases remaining between them. The CDR3 is 14 amino acids. CDR3 DNA sequence: TGTGCCAGCTCACCACAGGGAGGCAATCAGCCCCAGCATTTT. As protein: CASSPQGGNQPQHF.

The rearrangement uses TRBV7-9 and TRBJ1-2; 9 bases fit TRBD1. V dropped 3 bases and J dropped 8; count of bases not matched to a gene: 7. The CDR3 is made up of 14 amino acids. Per the germline V gene, CDR1 is SEHNR and CDR2 is FQNEAQ (reference sequence). The CDR3 DNA reads TGTGCCAGCAGCTTTCTACAGGGGGCGCGAGGCTACACCTTC. It encodes CASSFLQGARGYTF.